This T cell receptor (beta chain) was sequenced during a study of blood T cell repertoires in COVID-19. CDR3 length: 16 amino acids. The germline V gene encodes CDR1 MGHDK and CDR2 SYGVNS. The V and J ends lost 4 bases and 2 bases respectively, with 18 bases between them. This clone was detected only a few times. Generated by immunoSEQ multiplex PCR, the TCRdb table keeps only in-frame clones and is missing some. The repertoire holds more than 85,000 clones, with around 92% as singletons. The chain employs TRBV25-1 and TRBJ2-7; tentatively, D is TRBD1 (5 bases). The receptor comes from a man aged 18 to 30 with acute or convalescent COVID-19. Sequenced material: peripheral blood. The CDR3 spells CASSGHPGQGPYEQYF. In nucleotides, the CDR3 is TGTGCCAGCAGTGGACACCCGGGTCAGGGTCCCTACGAGCAGTACTTC.